The rows below give T cell receptor beta chains drawn from one sample of a study of cytomegalovirus exposure and HLA in healthy donors. Using immunoSEQ multiplex PCR, the repertoire was profiled, and TCRdb retains in-frame clones only, with some absent. The sample lists about 160,000 clones; 82% were seen once. What was sequenced was PBMCs. The receptors here all came from a girl between 5 and 17 years old in good health and CMV-seropositive. CDR3s include the opening cysteine and the closing phenylalanine or tryptophan. D genes are given only for firm matches. Clone sizes are given selectively: once, few, many, or a class where the clone is expanded.

abundance: NA
v_gene: TRBV6-6
len: 15
d_gene: NA
j_gene: TRBJ1-3
CDR3aa: CASSYLAGAGNTIYF
CDR3nt: TGTGCCAGCAGTTACTTGGCGGGGGCTGGAAACACCATATATTTT

abundance: NA
v_gene: TRBV2
len: 15
d_gene: TRBD1
j_gene: TRBJ2-7
CDR3aa: CASSEALQGADEQYF
CDR3nt: TGTGCCAGCAGTGAAGCGCTTCAGGGGGCGGATGAGCAGTACTTC

abundance: NA
v_gene: TRBV18
len: 15
d_gene: NA
j_gene: TRBJ1-1
CDR3aa: CASSLQTDRGVGTFF
CDR3nt: TGTGCCAGCTCACTACAAACGGACCGCGGGGTGGGAACTTTCTTT

abundance: NA
v_gene: TRBV7-9
len: 13
d_gene: NA
j_gene: TRBJ1-1
CDR3aa: CASSLPGVTEAFF
CDR3nt: TGTGCCAGCAGCTTACCAGGGGTCACTGAAGCTTTCTTT

abundance: NA
v_gene: TRBV7-9
len: 11
d_gene: NA
j_gene: TRBJ2-1
CDR3aa: CASTLRAEQFF
CDR3nt: TGTGCCAGCACCCTAAGAGCTGAGCAGTTCTTC

abundance: NA
v_gene: TRBV29-1
len: 15
d_gene: TRBD2
j_gene: TRBJ2-7
CDR3aa: CSVEESRGGSYEQYF
CDR3nt: TGCAGCGTTGAAGAATCTCGGGGAGGGTCCTACGAGCAGTACTTC

abundance: NA
v_gene: TRBV7-3
len: 15
d_gene: TRBD1
j_gene: TRBJ1-2
CDR3aa: CASSLTGTGGNGYTF
CDR3nt: TGTGCCAGCAGCTTAACCGGGACAGGGGGCAATGGCTACACCTTC

abundance: once
v_gene: TRBV11-2
len: 16
d_gene: TRBD2
j_gene: TRBJ2-1
CDR3aa: CASSSWTSGGPDEQFF
CDR3nt: TGTGCCAGCAGCTCCTGGACTAGCGGGGGGCCCGATGAGCAGTTCTTC

abundance: NA
v_gene: TRBV13
len: 14
d_gene: NA
j_gene: TRBJ2-7
CDR3aa: CASTLGGGNHEQYF
CDR3nt: TGTGCCAGCACCTTAGGCGGAGGGAACCACGAGCAGTACTTC

abundance: few
v_gene: TRBV4-3
len: 17
d_gene: TRBD2
j_gene: TRBJ2-5
CDR3aa: CASSQVLAGGPGETQYF
CDR3nt: TGCGCCAGCAGCCAAGTTTTGGCGGGGGGGCCAGGGGAGACCCAGTACTTC

abundance: few
v_gene: TRBV9
len: 13
d_gene: TRBD1
j_gene: TRBJ1-1
CDR3aa: CASSGQGNTEAFF
CDR3nt: TGTGCCAGCAGCGGACAGGGAAACACTGAAGCTTTCTTT

abundance: NA
v_gene: TRBV11-2
len: 13
d_gene: NA
j_gene: TRBJ1-1
CDR3aa: CASSDPRFTEAFF
CDR3nt: TGTGCCAGCTCTGATCCCCGGTTTACTGAAGCTTTCTTT

abundance: NA
v_gene: TRBV15
len: 15
d_gene: NA
j_gene: TRBJ2-4
CDR3aa: CATSSQGIAKNIQYF
CDR3nt: TGTGCCACCAGCAGCCAGGGTATAGCCAAAAACATTCAGTACTTC

abundance: NA
v_gene: TRBV20-1
len: 11
d_gene: NA
j_gene: TRBJ1-1
CDR3aa: CSARGSSEAFF
CDR3nt: TGCAGTGCTAGAGGTAGCTCTGAAGCTTTCTTT

abundance: NA
v_gene: TRBV27
len: 15
d_gene: NA
j_gene: TRBJ2-3
CDR3aa: CASSLSSVSADTQYF
CDR3nt: TGTGCCAGCAGTTTATCCAGCGTGTCGGCAGATACGCAGTATTTT

abundance: NA
v_gene: TRBV21-1
len: 16
d_gene: NA
j_gene: TRBJ2-7
CDR3aa: CASSKGMDRGVHEQYF
CDR3nt: TGTGCCAGCAGCAAAGGCATGGACAGGGGGGTCCACGAGCAGTACTTC

abundance: NA
v_gene: TRBV2
len: 14
d_gene: NA
j_gene: TRBJ1-1
CDR3aa: CASSEARGHTEAFF
CDR3nt: TGTGCCAGCAGTGAAGCGCGAGGGCACACTGAAGCTTTCTTT

abundance: NA
v_gene: TRBV7-9
len: 17
d_gene: NA
j_gene: TRBJ1-1
CDR3aa: CASSLAGGRPMNTEAFF
CDR3nt: TGTGCCAGCAGCTTAGCGGGGGGACGTCCGATGAACACTGAAGCTTTCTTT

abundance: NA
v_gene: TRBV28
len: 14
d_gene: NA
j_gene: TRBJ2-7
CDR3aa: CASPRSRGRYEQYF
CDR3nt: TGTGCCAGCCCCCGGTCGCGGGGCAGATACGAGCAGTACTTC

abundance: NA
v_gene: TRBV25-1
len: 12
d_gene: NA
j_gene: TRBJ2-3
CDR3aa: CASSEDGATQYF
CDR3nt: TGTGCCAGCAGTGAAGACGGAGCTACGCAGTATTTT

abundance: NA
v_gene: TRBV6-1
len: 12
d_gene: NA
j_gene: TRBJ2-2
CDR3aa: CASRTATGELFF
CDR3nt: TGTGCCAGCAGGACAGCCACCGGGGAGCTGTTTTTT

abundance: few
v_gene: TRBV5-4
len: 14
d_gene: NA
j_gene: TRBJ2-7
CDR3aa: CASSLGPAWDEQYF
CDR3nt: TGTGCCAGCAGCTTGGGACCAGCGTGGGACGAGCAGTACTTC

abundance: NA
v_gene: TRBV18
len: 15
d_gene: NA
j_gene: TRBJ1-5
CDR3aa: CASSPLSGSNQPQHF
CDR3nt: TGTGCCAGCTCACCACTTAGCGGTAGCAATCAGCCCCAGCATTTT

abundance: NA
v_gene: TRBV2
len: 12
d_gene: NA
j_gene: TRBJ1-1
CDR3aa: CASTRGYTEAFF
CDR3nt: TGTGCCAGCACTCGGGGTTACACTGAAGCTTTCTTT

abundance: once
v_gene: TRBV29-1
len: 12
d_gene: NA
j_gene: TRBJ1-4
CDR3aa: CSTKAGNEKLFF
CDR3nt: TGCAGCACCAAGGCGGGTAATGAAAAACTGTTTTTT

abundance: NA
v_gene: TRBV7-9
len: 15
d_gene: NA
j_gene: TRBJ1-4
CDR3aa: CASSFPQGSNEKLFF
CDR3nt: TGTGCCAGCAGCTTTCCCCAGGGCTCGAATGAAAAACTGTTTTTT

abundance: once
v_gene: TRBV5-5
len: 15
d_gene: NA
j_gene: TRBJ2-7
CDR3aa: CASSLEAGDPAEQYF
CDR3nt: TGTGCCAGCAGCTTGGAGGCAGGGGATCCTGCAGAGCAGTACTTC

abundance: NA
v_gene: TRBV12-5
len: 13
d_gene: NA
j_gene: TRBJ2-3
CDR3aa: CASGDAGTSTQYF
CDR3nt: TGTGCTAGTGGTGATGCCGGGACATCTACGCAGTATTTT

abundance: NA
v_gene: TRBV10-3
len: 15
d_gene: TRBD1
j_gene: TRBJ2-3
CDR3aa: CAISRQGATTDTQYF
CDR3nt: TGTGCCATCAGCCGACAGGGGGCAACCACAGATACGCAGTATTTT

abundance: few
v_gene: TRBV25-1
len: 15
d_gene: TRBD2
j_gene: TRBJ2-3
CDR3aa: CASSPHSGGTDTQYF
CDR3nt: TGTGCCAGCAGTCCCCATAGCGGGGGGACTGATACGCAGTATTTT

abundance: NA
v_gene: TRBV4-3
len: 14
d_gene: NA
j_gene: TRBJ2-4
CDR3aa: CASSQETGQNIQYF
CDR3nt: TGCGCCAGCAGCCAAGAAACAGGTCAAAACATTCAGTACTTC

abundance: NA
v_gene: TRBV2
len: 11
d_gene: NA
j_gene: TRBJ2-7
CDR3aa: CASSETYEQYF
CDR3nt: TGTGCCAGCAGTGAAACCTACGAGCAGTACTTC

abundance: once
v_gene: TRBV4-1
len: 15
d_gene: NA
j_gene: TRBJ1-4
CDR3aa: CASSRNPATNEKLFF
CDR3nt: TGCGCCAGCAGCCGAAACCCAGCAACTAATGAAAAACTGTTTTTT

abundance: NA
v_gene: TRBV19
len: 16
d_gene: NA
j_gene: TRBJ2-6
CDR3aa: CASSIVGGAEPNVLTF
CDR3nt: TGTGCCAGTAGTATAGTCGGGGGAGCTGAACCCAACGTCCTGACTTTC

abundance: NA
v_gene: TRBV18
len: 17
d_gene: NA
j_gene: TRBJ2-5
CDR3aa: CASSPTPRSSAQETQYF
CDR3nt: TGTGCCAGCTCACCAACCCCCCGCTCTAGCGCACAAGAGACCCAGTACTTC